One sample yielded the 30 T cell receptor beta chains listed below, sequenced in a study of PD-1 blockade in classical Hodgkin lymphoma. Produced via immunoSEQ multiplex PCR; TCRdb's table is partial and in-frame only. The sample includes 15,000 to 20,000 clones, 75% of them seen just once. Time point in this sample: cycle 4 day 1 (C4D1), after five to seven weeks of nivolumab. Each patient relapsed following autologous stem cell transplantation, and prior brentuximab vedotin exposure differed. Researchers used magnetic negative selection to pull out pure CD4+ T cells from thawed PBMCs. Source: CD4+ T cells from blood, taken before the fourth cycle of nivolumab. Receptor source: a human donor with classical Hodgkin lymphoma.

The chain couples TRBV5-1 to TRBJ2-6; TRBD1 agrees at 7 bases. From germline, CDR1 is SGHRS and CDR2 YFSETQ. This CDR3 has 15 residues. V shed 3 bases, J shed 4 bases, and the junction held 4 bases outside the gene matches. CDR3 in amino acids: CASSSQGTGANVLTF. The CDR3 bases are TGCGCCAGCAGCTCACAGGGGACCGGGGCCAACGTCCTGACTTTC.

This clone came up once. The chain couples TRBV7-8 to TRBJ2-5; TRBD2 might be the D (8 bases). The CDR3 totals 16 residues. V was shortened by 4 bases and J by 4 bases, with 19 bases between the two germline ends. The germline V gene encodes CDR1 SGHVS and CDR2 FQNEAQ. CDR3: CASSYLAGQGGETQYF. For the CDR3, the DNA is TGTGCCAGCAGCTACCTAGCGGGCCAGGGGGGAGAGACCCAGTACTTC.

The J gene is TRBJ2-5, the V gene TRBV28; 8 nucleotides match TRBD1. This CDR3 has 16 residues. Germline V gene sequence: CDR1 MDHEN, CDR2 SYDVKM. Germline trimming cut 6 bases from V and 5 bases from J; bases unmatched to any gene: 14. Here the CDR3 reads CASREKTGVGVETQYF. The CDR3 nucleotides read TGTGCCAGCAGAGAAAAGACAGGGGTTGGTGTGGAGACCCAGTACTTC.

V and J are TRBV7-9 and TRBJ1-2; D is ambiguous. This CDR3 comprises 14 residues. V shed 5 bases and J shed 8 bases, with 18 bases lying between them. Germline-derived CDR1 and CDR2 are SEHNR and FQNEAQ (reference sequence). CDR3 residues: CASSPHLPSGGYTF. CDR3 sequence (DNA): TGTGCCAGCAGCCCGCACCTCCCTAGTGGCGGCTACACCTTC.

The genes are TRBV30 and TRBJ2-2; possible D gene TRBD2, 5 bases. CDR1 is GTSNPN, CDR2 SVGIG, per germline (reference sequence). CDR3 length: 14 amino acids. V lost 3 bases and J 3 bases, leaving 11 bases between the germline ends. CDR3 sequence (DNA): TGTGCCTGGAGGGGGAGTCGATACACCGGGGAGCTGTTTTTT. This codes for CAWRGSRYTGELFF.

This rearrangement joins TRBV7-2 to TRBJ1-5, with 9 bases matching TRBD1. This CDR3 is built from 15 residues. V was clipped by 1 base and J by 4 bases; unmatched bases: 2. Germline V CDR1 and CDR2: SGHTA, FQGNSA. Here the CDR3 reads CASSLGGTGNQPQHF. CDR3 in DNA: TGTGCCAGCAGCTTAGGCGGGACAGGGAATCAGCCCCAGCATTTT.

The rearrangement joins TRBV5-6 to TRBJ1-2; TRBD1 agrees at 7 bases. Trimming cost V 3 bases and J 2 bases; bases outside gene matches: 1. CDR1 is SGHDT and CDR2 is YYEEEE in the germline V gene. The CDR3 is 13 amino acids. CDR3 in DNA: TGTGCCAGCAGCTCGACAGGGAACTATGGCTACACCTTC. It specifies CASSSTGNYGYTF.

In its sample, this clone was seen once. The chain has TRBV9 and TRBJ2-7; 9 nucleotides line up with TRBD2. This CDR3 is 15 amino acids long. Germline CDR1 SGDLS, CDR2 YYNGEE. V dropped 0 bases and J dropped 4; count of bases not matched to a gene: 5. The CDR3 sequence: CASSVELAGKYEQYF. CDR3 DNA sequence: TGTGCCAGCAGCGTAGAACTAGCGGGCAAATACGAGCAGTACTTC.

This clone was detected once. This rearrangement joins TRBV4-3 to TRBJ1-1, with D tentatively TRBD1 (5 bases). Trimming shortened V by 4 bases and J by 5 bases, and 8 bases separated the two germline ends. Germline assignment: CDR1 LGHNA and CDR2 YSLEER. CDR3 length equals 12 residues. The CDR3 DNA reads as TGCGCCAGCAGCCGCCCAGGGACTGAAGCTTTCTTT. Encoded protein: CASSRPGTEAFF.

The chain combines TRBV6-5 with TRBJ2-3, with 7 bases identical to TRBD2. Germline lookup yields CDR1 MNHEY and CDR2 SVGAGI. V lost 6 bases to trimming and J lost 6 bases; unmatched junction nucleotides: 9. The CDR3 extends over 14 amino acids. CDR3 sequence: CASRVIAGSDTQYF. The CDR3 bases are TGTGCCAGCAGGGTTATAGCGGGTAGTGATACGCAGTATTTT.

This clone has a single count. This chain links TRBV9 with TRBJ1-4; tentatively, D is TRBD1 (5 bases). Germline lookup yields CDR1 SGDLS and CDR2 YYNGEE. Trimming shortened V by 3 bases and J by 2 bases, and 8 bases separated the two germline ends. The CDR3 contains 14 residues. CDR3 in amino acids: CASSAAGTNEKLFF. As DNA, the CDR3 is TGTGCCAGCAGCGCTGCAGGGACTAATGAAAAACTGTTTTTT.

The CDR3 here is CASGSDSSSTDTQYF. In DNA, the CDR3 is TGTGCTAGTGGTTCGGACAGTTCTAGCACAGATACGCAGTATTTT. This chain uses TRBV12-5 with TRBJ2-3, with a tentative D call TRBD1 (6 bases). V lost 4 bases to trimming and J lost 0 bases, with 11 bases between them. The CDR3 loop spans 15 amino acids. The germline V gene encodes CDR1 LGHNT and CDR2 FRNRAP.

The chain uses TRBV5-5 and TRBJ2-2; 8 bases line up with TRBD2. Per germline, CDR1 SGHKS and CDR2 YYEKEE (reference sequence). The CDR3 spans 18 residues. Trimming removed 3 bases from V and 1 base from J; junction bases left unmatched: 11. The chain's CDR3 is CASSSRRRGARNTGELFF. CDR3 nucleotide sequence: TGTGCCAGCAGCTCCCGGCGGCGGGGGGCACGGAACACCGGGGAGCTGTTTTTT.

The chain recombines TRBV6-5 with TRBJ1-2; D possibly corresponds to TRBD1 (5 bases). Between the trimmed V and J ends, which lost 0 bases and 8 bases, there was a span of 13 bases. Germline V gene sequence: CDR1 MNHEY, CDR2 SVGAGI. This CDR3 contains 14 residues. For the CDR3, the DNA is TGTGCCAGCAGTTACTCTGGCGGGGCGGGGGGCTACACCTTC. It is translated as CASSYSGGAGGYTF.

By sample fraction, this clone is medium-sized (0.01 to 0.1%). The CDR3 sequence is CASSLGTAGELFF. The CDR3 region has the DNA TGCGCCAGCAGCTTGGGGACGGCCGGGGAGCTGTTTTTT. The rearrangement uses TRBV5-1 and TRBJ2-2; D remains ambiguous. Germline CDR1 SGHRS, CDR2 YFSETQ. The CDR3 extends over 13 amino acids. Trimming removed 0 bases from V and 6 bases from J, with 6 bases in between.

This clone appeared once. This rearrangement joins TRBV28 to TRBJ2-1; D may correspond to TRBD1 or TRBD2 (5 bases each). Germline V gene sequence: CDR1 MDHEN, CDR2 SYDVKM. The length of the CDR3 is 17 residues. V was shortened by 4 bases and J by 4 bases, with 20 bases between the two germline ends. CDR3: CASSSPTRGKGYNEQFF. The CDR3 nucleotides read TGTGCCAGCAGTTCCCCCACCCGGGGAAAGGGGTACAATGAGCAGTTCTTC.

The V call is TRBV2, the J call TRBJ2-2; the match to TRBD1 covers 9 bases. Germline V gene data show CDR1 as SNHLY and CDR2 as FYNNEI. The CDR3 runs to 16 residues. V was clipped by 6 bases and J by 7 bases; unmatched bases: 12. The chain's CDR3 is CASRSSRTGVVGELFF. Written as DNA, the CDR3 is TGTGCCAGCAGGAGCTCTAGGACAGGGGTTGTCGGGGAGCTGTTTTTT.

This rearrangement joins TRBV7-9 to TRBJ2-3; 11 bases agree with TRBD2. With V trimmed by 5 bases and J by 1 base, 11 bases remained unmatched. The germline V gene has CDR1 SEHNR and CDR2 FQNEAQ (reference sequence). This CDR3 comprises 18 residues. The CDR3 bases are TGTGCCAGCAGCCTTCCTAGACTAGCGGGGAGGGGCACAGATACGCAGTATTTT. Translating it yields CASSLPRLAGRGTDTQYF.

This chain joins TRBV2 and TRBJ2-5; D is possibly TRBD2 (5 bases). There are 11 residues in the CDR3. The germline CDR1 and CDR2 sequences are SNHLY and FYNNEI. V lost 11 bases to trimming and J lost 5 bases, with 12 bases between them. This CDR3 reads CAGGLEETQYF. CDR3 nucleotide sequence: TGTGCCGGCGGGTTAGAGGAGACCCAGTACTTC.

This clone has a handful of counts. V usage is TRBV2 and J usage is TRBJ2-7; 9 nucleotides line up with TRBD1. Germline-derived CDR1 and CDR2 are SNHLY and FYNNEI. The V gene end was trimmed by 4 bases and the J gene end by 2 bases; junction bases not matched to a gene: 3. CDR3 length: 14 residues. This CDR3 reads CASSGTGVPYEQYV. DNA of the CDR3: TGTGCCAGCAGTGGGACAGGGGTACCCTACGAGCAGTACGTC.

V usage is TRBV7-9 and J usage is TRBJ2-2; 14 bases match TRBD2. Germline assignment: CDR1 SEHNR and CDR2 FQNEAQ (reference sequence). With V trimmed by 11 bases and J by 0 bases, 14 bases remained unmatched. The CDR3 is 19 residues long. DNA for the CDR3: TGTGCCGCCAAACCCCGGGGACTAGCGGGGGCCGCGAACACCGGGGAGCTGTTTTTT. This encodes CAAKPRGLAGAANTGELFF.

The chain uses TRBV25-1 and TRBJ1-6, with D perhaps matching TRBD1 (5 bases). The CDR3 is 14 amino acids. CDR1 is MGHDK and CDR2 is SYGVNS in the germline V gene. The V end lost 3 bases, the J end lost 10 bases, and 13 bases lay between the germline ends. The chain's CDR3 is CASSDGGAMSPLHF. The CDR3 region has the DNA TGTGCCAGCAGTGATGGCGGGGCAATGTCACCCCTCCACTTT. Based on the CDR3 plus reference TRBV25-1 and TRBJ1-6, the full variable domain is EADIYQTPRYLVIGTGKKITLECSQTMGHDKMYWYQQDPGMELHLIHYSYGVNSTEKGDLSSESTVSRIRTEHFPLTLESARPSHTSQYLCASSDGGAMSPLHFGNGTRLTVT.

The genes are TRBV19 and TRBJ2-7; the D gene could be TRBD1 or TRBD2 (5 bases each). Germline CDR1 LNHDA, CDR2 SQIVND (reference sequence). Trimming pared 3 bases from V and 6 bases from J, leaving 15 bases between. The CDR3 consists of 14 residues. CDR3 sequence: CASSIPGPRFEQYF. CDR3 DNA sequence: TGTGCCAGTAGTATCCCGGGACCGAGGTTCGAGCAGTACTTC. Drawing the rest from reference TRBV19 and TRBJ2-7, the complete variable domain is DGGITQSPKYLFRKEGQNVTLSCEQNLNHDAMYWYRQDPGQGLRLIYYSQIVNDFQKGDIAEGYSVSREKKESFPLTVTSAQKNPTAFYLCASSIPGPRFEQYFGPGTRLTVT.

This chain joins TRBV6-5 and TRBJ1-1; D gene uncertain. CDR1 and CDR2 from the germline V gene are MNHEY and SVGAGI. Deletions cut 2 bases from V and 5 bases from J, with 15 bases between. The CDR3 length is 15 residues. As DNA, the CDR3 is TGTGCCAGCAGTTACCAAATACGACCTGAAACTGAAGCTTTCTTT. It encodes CASSYQIRPETEAFF.

This chain joins TRBV19 and TRBJ2-1; 9 bases match TRBD2. This CDR3 region has 17 residues. V lost 9 bases and J lost 6; bases outside the gene matches: 18. Germline CDR1 reads LNHDA; CDR2 reads SQIVND (reference sequence). CDR3 DNA sequence: TGTGCCAGAACCCGCCTAAAGGGACTAGCTATTCGCAATGAGCAGTTCTTC. Translating it yields CARTRLKGLAIRNEQFF.

This clone was seen a few times. The chain is built from TRBV11-3 and TRBJ2-2; D uncertain. V gave up 2 bases and J gave up 1 base, with 5 bases separating them. Germline CDR1 is SGHNT and CDR2 is YENEEA. The length of the CDR3 is 14 residues. The CDR3: CASSLRGNTGELFF. The DNA for the CDR3 is TGTGCCAGCAGCTTAAGAGGGAACACCGGGGAGCTGTTTTTT.

In this sample, this clone turned up once. The CDR3 DNA reads as TGTGCCAGTCCGGGAGTATACTTTAACACTGAAGCTTTCTTT. This sequence encodes CASPGVYFNTEAFF. This chain links TRBV6-1 with TRBJ1-1; D is uncertain. Trimming left V 9 bases short and J 2 bases short, with 16 bases between. CDR1 is MNHNS, CDR2 SASEGT, per germline. This CDR3 has 14 residues.

This clone was found a few times. This chain links TRBV7-9 with TRBJ2-5; D is unresolved. Per germline, CDR1 SEHNR and CDR2 FQNEAQ (reference sequence). The CDR3 has 17 residues. V was trimmed by 0 bases and J by 0 bases, leaving 14 bases between them. CDR3 DNA: TGTGCCAGCAGCTTAGCGCCCGGGTCTGGCCACCAAGAGACCCAGTACTTC. This sequence encodes CASSLAPGSGHQETQYF.

The chain combines TRBV4-2 with TRBJ2-1; 10 bases fit TRBD2. Germline loops: CDR1 LGHNA, CDR2 YNFKEQ. The junction had 16 bases not matched to a gene; V was cut back by 2 bases and J by 0 bases. The CDR3 covers 21 residues. The CDR3 region is CASSQFFSGRADRVSYNEQFF. CDR3 DNA sequence: TGTGCCAGCAGCCAATTTTTCAGCGGGAGGGCTGATCGGGTCTCCTACAATGAGCAGTTCTTC.

This sequence joins TRBV4-2 and TRBJ2-5, with D possibly being TRBD1 (6 bases). Trimming left V 5 bases short and J 4 bases short, with 26 bases between. From germline, CDR1 is LGHNA and CDR2 YNFKEQ. CDR3 length: 18 amino acids. The CDR3 protein is CASSFGFGQKSSGETQYF. The DNA of the CDR3 is TGTGCCAGCAGCTTTGGGTTCGGACAGAAGAGCTCGGGAGAGACCCAGTACTTC.